The present TCR beta chain was sequenced within a study of blood T cell repertoires in COVID-19. Looking at the study overall: Italy, Spain and the United States were the sources of the convalescent and acute COVID-19 samples. PBMCs, B-cell-depleted T cells, or T cells were the source of the cDNA or gDNA that made up the material.

Germline values: CDR1 MDHEN, CDR2 SYDVKM. The CDR3 runs to 15 residues. V gave up 6 bases and J gave up 2 bases, with 15 bases separating them. Clones were read by immunoSEQ multiplex PCR, and TCRdb kept only the in-frame ones, dropping some. The sample lists roughly 250,000 clones; around 80% were seen once. The sequenced sample consisted of peripheral blood. The sequence was obtained from a human donor in a cohort sampled during active COVID-19. This chain joins TRBV28 and TRBJ2-3; possible D gene TRBD2, 6 bases. The CDR3 reads CASRGLGSHTDTQYF. The CDR3 DNA reads TGTGCCAGCAGGGGACTCGGGTCGCACACAGATACGCAGTATTTT.